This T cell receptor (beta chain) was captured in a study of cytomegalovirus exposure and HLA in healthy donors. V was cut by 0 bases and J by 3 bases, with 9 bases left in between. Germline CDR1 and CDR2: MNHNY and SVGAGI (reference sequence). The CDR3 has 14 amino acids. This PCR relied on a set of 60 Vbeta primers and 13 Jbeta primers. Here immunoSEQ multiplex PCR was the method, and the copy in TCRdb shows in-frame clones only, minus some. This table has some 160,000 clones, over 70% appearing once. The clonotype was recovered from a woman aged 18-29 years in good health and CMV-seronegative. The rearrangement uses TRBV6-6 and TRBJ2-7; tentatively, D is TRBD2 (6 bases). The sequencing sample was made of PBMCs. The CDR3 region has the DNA TGTGCCAGCAGTTACTCCGGGGGTGACTACGAGCAGTACTTC. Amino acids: CASSYSGGDYEQYF.